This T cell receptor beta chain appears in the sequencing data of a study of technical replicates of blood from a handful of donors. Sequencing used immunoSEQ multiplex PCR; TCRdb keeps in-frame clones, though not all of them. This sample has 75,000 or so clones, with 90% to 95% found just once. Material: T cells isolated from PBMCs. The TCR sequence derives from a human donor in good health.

The CDR3 DNA reads TGCGCCAGCAGCTTGGGAGGCAGTCTCCAAGAGACCCAGTACTTC. It translates to CASSLGGSLQETQYF. V is TRBV5-1 and J is TRBJ2-5, with D unclear. The CDR3 contains 15 residues. Germline CDR1 is SGHRS and CDR2 is YFSETQ. V lost 0 bases to trimming and J lost 1 base, with 10 bases between them.